These 20 T cell receptor beta chains came from one sample sequenced in a study of T cell repertoires in cytomegalovirus infection (dated by TCRdb to between 2018 and 2021). Per the publication, the treatment or condition label means: in vitro stimulation with specific CMV peptide epitopes to enrich CMV-specific T cells. These TCRs are of unknown antigen specificity. The instrument given in TCRdb is Illumina HiSeq 1500. TCRdb reanalyzed the raw reads on its own, using fastp at Q25 for trimming and MiXCR for clone calling, and kept in-frame beta chains. Here each entry gathers all rows of one CDR3 protein and keeps the most common genes and DNA. The sample has some 900,000 distinct CDR3 sequences on record, 32% of them singletons. The top ten constitute around an eighth of the sample. The source material was cultured CD8+ T cells from PBMCs, sampled from culture after CMV antigen stimulation. These receptors originate from a human donor in good health (CMV status not recorded). Some clones in this sample may be carry-over from other donors' samples.

Only a few counts were recorded for this clonotype. This chain joins TRBV27 and TRBJ1-2, with D hard to call. The V end lost 5 bases, the J end lost 9 bases, and 19 bases lay between the germline ends. CDR3 size: 14 residues. Germline CDR1 and CDR2: MNHEY and SMNVEV (reference sequence). The CDR3 DNA reads TGTGCCAGCAGTCTACTACCCGGGTCGATTAGCTACACCTTC. It is translated as CASSLLPGSISYTF.

This clonotype was recorded at least ten times. The chain links TRBV7-2 to TRBJ2-6; the D call may be TRBD1 or TRBD2 (5 bases each). V shed 5 bases and J shed 1 base, with 18 bases lying between them. In germline, CDR1 is SGHTA, CDR2 FQGNSA. This CDR3 region has 18 residues. The DNA for the CDR3 is TGTGCCAGCAGCCCGTATAGTTCCGGGGCATCTGGGGCCAACGTCCTGACTTTC. Protein: CASSPYSSGASGANVLTF.

There are many counts of this clonotype. V usage is TRBV7-2 and J usage is TRBJ2-1; D remains unclear. Germline loops: CDR1 SGHTA, CDR2 FQGNSA. The V end was cut by 5 bases, the J end by 4 bases, with 9 bases between. The CDR3 totals 13 residues. The DNA of the CDR3 is TGTGCCAGCAGCGTAGTACGGTACAATGAGCAGTTCTTC. Translation: CASSVVRYNEQFF.

The rearrangement uses TRBV19 and TRBJ1-6; a possible D gene is TRBD1 (6 bases). Germline V gene lookup returns CDR1 LNHDA and CDR2 SQIVND (reference sequence). Trimming took off 5 bases at V and 11 bases at J, with 16 bases between the two ends. The CDR3 spans 14 residues. The CDR3 sequence: CASSYDRRTTPLHF. In DNA, the CDR3 is TGTGCCAGTAGTTACGACAGGCGAACAACACCCCTCCACTTT.

In this sample, this clonotype turned up a few times. V usage is TRBV24-1 and J usage is TRBJ1-5, with unresolved D. V was shortened by 6 bases and J by 7 bases, with 12 bases between the two germline ends. Germline values: CDR1 KGHDR, CDR2 SFDVKD. The CDR3 is made up of 13 amino acids. CDR3 DNA sequence: TGTGCCACCAGTCTAAGGGCCAAGCAGCCCCAGCATTTT. Its protein is CATSLRAKQPQHF.

CDR3: CALRRSAEAFF. The CDR3 DNA follows: TGTGCCCTCAGAAGGTCTGCTGAAGCTTTCTTT. This chain uses TRBV6-1 with TRBJ1-1; D not resolved. CDR1 and CDR2 (germline): MNHNS, SASEGT. The CDR3 loop spans 11 amino acids. V was pared by 11 bases and J by 6 bases, with 13 bases between.

The genes are TRBV3-1 and TRBJ2-7, with TRBD2 matching 12 bases. Trimming at V came to 3 bases and at J to 7 bases, leaving 16 bases not matched to a gene. CDR1 and CDR2 from the germline V gene are LGHDT and YNNKEL (reference sequence). CDR3 length: 18 amino acids. The CDR3 coding sequence is TGTGCCAGCAGCCACGGGCTAGCGGGGGGGATAACTACGCAGGAGCAGTACTTC. Translated: CASSHGLAGGITTQEQYF.

There are a few counts of this clonotype. V and J are TRBV14 and TRBJ2-7; perhaps TRBD1 as D (5 bases). V was trimmed by 8 bases and J by 7 bases, leaving 18 bases between them. The CDR3 length is 13 residues. The germline CDR1 and CDR2 sequences are SGHDN and FVKESK. The CDR3 reads CASASLRVGEQYF. Written as DNA, the CDR3 is TGTGCCAGCGCATCGCTCAGGGTCGGGGAGCAGTACTTC.

This clonotype was observed a handful of times. This chain connects TRBV6-1 to TRBJ1-2, with D uncertain. The V end lost 4 bases, the J end lost 8 bases, and 14 bases lay between the germline ends. The CDR3 is made up of 13 amino acids. Germline loops: CDR1 MNHNS, CDR2 SASEGT. CDR3 region: CASSGPTREGYTF. CDR3 nucleotide sequence: TGTGCCAGCAGTGGACCCACACGGGAGGGCTACACCTTC.

The V and J genes are TRBV6-6 and TRBJ2-5; 9 nucleotides agree with TRBD1. Germline CDR1 MNHNY, CDR2 SVGAGI (reference sequence). The CDR3 spans 13 residues. V was clipped by 5 bases and J by 5 bases; unmatched bases: 3. DNA for the CDR3: TGTGCCAGCAGTCAACAGGGGGCCGAGACCCAGTACTTC. Its protein is CASSQQGAETQYF.

This clonotype came up a few times. V and J are TRBV5-6 and TRBJ2-1; the D gene is possibly TRBD1 (7 bases). The germline V gene encodes CDR1 SGHDT and CDR2 YYEEEE. The V end lost 4 bases, the J end lost 0 bases, and 23 bases lay between the germline ends. There are 19 residues in the CDR3. CDR3 DNA: TGTGCCAGCAGCCAGGGGGGCCACTTATTGAGGAGCTCCTACAATGAGCAGTTCTTC. This encodes CASSQGGHLLRSSYNEQFF.

The chain joins TRBV7-6 to TRBJ2-1; 7 bases are a match to TRBD2. The CDR3 consists of 14 residues. Germline lookup yields CDR1 SGHVS and CDR2 FNYEAQ. The V gene end was trimmed by 1 base and the J gene end by 7 bases; junction bases not matched to a gene: 4. The CDR3 region is CASSLVAGANEQFF. The CDR3, as DNA: TGTGCCAGCAGCTTAGTTGCGGGAGCTAATGAGCAGTTCTTC.

This clonotype appeared a few times. The chain recombines TRBV27 with TRBJ2-1, with D perhaps TRBD2 (7 bases). Per the germline V gene, CDR1 is MNHEY and CDR2 is SMNVEV (reference sequence). Trimming took off 5 bases at V and 8 bases at J, with 22 bases between the two ends. The CDR3 consists of 16 residues. The CDR3 loop is CASSPMWGGRGDEQFF. The CDR3 coding sequence is TGTGCCAGCAGTCCGATGTGGGGGGGGCGAGGCGATGAGCAGTTCTTC.

This clonotype was seen only a few times. The rearrangement links TRBV12-3 or TRBV12-4 to TRBJ1-1; D is ambiguous. V lost 1 base, J lost 6 bases, and 12 bases lay in between. There are 14 residues in the CDR3. The CDR3 loop reads CASSLGHPGPEAFF. CDR3 coding DNA: TGTGCCAGCAGTTTAGGACATCCAGGACCTGAAGCTTTCTTT.

The rearrangement uses TRBV7-9 and TRBJ2-3, with 13 positions matching TRBD2. V dropped 5 bases and J dropped 4; count of bases not matched to a gene: 6. The CDR3 is made up of 16 amino acids. The germline CDR1 and CDR2 sequences are SEHNR and FQNEAQ (reference sequence). The CDR3 loop reads CASSQTSGGPPDTQYF. CDR3 DNA: TGTGCCAGCAGCCAGACTAGCGGGGGGCCCCCAGATACGCAGTATTTT.

In its sample, this clonotype was seen many times. V usage is TRBV7-2 and J usage is TRBJ1-6, with D tentatively TRBD1 (5 bases). Looked up from germline, CDR1 is SGHTA and CDR2 is FQGNSA. Trimming removed 0 bases at V and 7 bases at J, with 10 bases between. This CDR3 comprises 15 residues. CDR3 in DNA: TGTGCCAGCAGCTTAGCCGGGGCCAGCAATTCACCCCTCCACTTT. It codes for CASSLAGASNSPLHF.

This clonotype came up a few times. J is TRBJ2-2 and V is TRBV10-3; TRBD2 matches at 13 bases. In germline, CDR1 is ENHRY, CDR2 SYGVKD. V lost 6 bases and J lost 4; bases outside the gene matches: 8. The CDR3 has 17 residues. This CDR3 is CAIRGLAGSEGTGELFF. The CDR3 nucleotides are TGTGCCATCAGGGGACTAGCGGGATCCGAGGGCACCGGGGAGCTGTTTTTT.

This clonotype was seen a few times. For the CDR3, the DNA is TGTGCCAGCAGTCCCCTCGGCCCTTCCAGGGTGTTCTTC. Amino acid sequence: CASSPLGPSRVFF. The chain links TRBV27 to TRBJ2-1; D is possibly TRBD1 (5 bases). Germline values: CDR1 MNHEY, CDR2 SMNVEV (reference sequence). Trimming removed 5 bases at V and 15 bases at J, with 20 bases between. The CDR3 runs to 13 residues.

This chain links TRBV4-1 with TRBJ2-5; 10 bases are a match to TRBD2. Germline values: CDR1 MGHRA, CDR2 YSYEKL. J gave up 2 bases and V 0 bases, and 6 bases lay outside the gene matches. This CDR3 comprises 17 residues. In DNA, the CDR3 is TGCGCCAGCAGCCAAGACCCATTACTAGCGGGGCAAGAGACCCAGTACTTC. Its protein product is CASSQDPLLAGQETQYF.

This clonotype was recorded at least ten times. This rearrangement joins TRBV13 to TRBJ1-2, with 7 bases lining up with TRBD1. Germline CDR1 reads PRHDT; CDR2 reads FYEKMQ (reference sequence). CDR3 length: 13 residues. V lost 4 bases to trimming and J lost 3 bases; unmatched junction nucleotides: 2. The CDR3 sequence is CASSYGTDYGYTF. The CDR3 DNA follows: TGTGCCAGCAGCTACGGGACAGACTATGGCTACACCTTC.